This T cell receptor beta chain was identified during a study of blood T cells in healthy people across ages. Per the germline V gene, CDR1 is SQVTM and CDR2 is ANQGSEA. This CDR3 has 12 residues. With 8 bases clipped from V and 1 base from J, the junction kept 4 bases outside the gene matches. This clonotype was picked up many times. A J-beta primer mix and a sample-barcoded 5' primer were used in a second PCR of roughly 6 to 12 cycles. Via MiXCR, TCRdb re-called the 5' RACE reads, giving one row per CDR3 protein. The table records some 670,000 distinct CDR3 sequences, about 50% of them present only once.

This TCR derives from a woman older than 75 in good health. This chain connects TRBV29-1 to TRBJ2-5, with 7 bases matching TRBD1. Specimen: blood. The CDR3 DNA is TGCAGCACTCGACAGGGCCAAGAGACCCAGTACTTC. Translation: CSTRQGQETQYF.